The TCR beta chain described here comes from a study of blood T cell repertoires in COVID-19. The overall study: COVID-19 samples from acute and convalescent phases originated in the United States, Italy and Spain.

Germline values: CDR1 SGDLS, CDR2 YYNGEE. The trim removed 3 bases at V and 3 bases at J, leaving 8 bases unmatched. This CDR3 is 16 amino acids long. This table comes from immunoSEQ multiplex PCR, and its TCRdb copy is limited to in-frame clones, with some not included. The data show roughly 260,000 clones, with roughly 88% seen just once and approximately 2% held by the top ten. Sequencing was carried out using PBMCs or T cells enriched from blood (not recorded which). The V and J genes are TRBV9 and TRBJ2-7, with TRBD2 matching 11 bases. The receptor was derived from a woman between 50 and 59 years old who had recovered from COVID-19. CDR3: CASSAGAGLAGYEQYF. The CDR3 coding sequence is TGTGCCAGCAGCGCGGGGGCAGGACTAGCGGGCTACGAGCAGTACTTC.